These 4 T cell receptor beta chains were all obtained from the same sample, sequenced in a study of blood T cell repertoires in COVID-19. The protocol was immunoSEQ multiplex PCR, while the TCRdb copy is restricted to in-frame clones and leaves out a portion. The sample contains roughly 190,000 clones, 88% of which appear only once. Sequenced: peripheral blood. The receptors shown here come from a middle-aged woman who had recovered from COVID-19.

This clone has just a few counts. The CDR3 loop reads CASSYQGASQPQHF. DNA of the CDR3: TGTGCCAGCAGTTATCAGGGGGCAAGTCAGCCCCAGCATTTT. The V call is TRBV27, the J call TRBJ1-5; TRBD1 matches at 8 bases. This CDR3 contains 14 residues. CDR1 MNHEY and CDR2 SMNVEV come from the germline V gene (reference sequence). V was pared by 4 bases and J by 6 bases, with 5 bases of the junction left unmatched.

The chain combines TRBV6-5 with TRBJ1-1; the match to TRBD1 covers 12 bases. The CDR3 has 15 amino acids. Germline loops: CDR1 MNHEY, CDR2 SVGAGI. Trimming cost V 7 bases and J 5 bases; bases outside gene matches: 8. Here the CDR3 DNA reads TGTGCCAGCAAAGTGGGACAGGGGGCGCGGACTGAAGCTTTCTTT. Encoded protein: CASKVGQGARTEAFF.

The chain employs TRBV20-1 and TRBJ2-5; 7 bases fit TRBD1. Per germline, CDR1 DFQATT and CDR2 SNEGSKA (reference sequence). With V trimmed by 7 bases and J by 5 bases, 1 base remained unmatched. This CDR3 contains 10 residues. The CDR3 DNA reads TGCAGTGTGACAGGGGAGACCCAGTACTTC. Protein sequence: CSVTGETQYF.

The chain employs TRBV18 and TRBJ1-1; TRBD1 might be the D (6 bases). Trimming removed 6 bases from V and 3 bases from J, with 17 bases in between. The CDR3 loop spans 15 amino acids. Germline CDR1 KGHSH, CDR2 LQKENI. For the CDR3, the DNA is TGTGCCAGCTCTAAGGAACCGGGACATTACACTGAAGCTTTCTTT. It is translated as CASSKEPGHYTEAFF.